This TCR beta chain was obtained from a study of T cell repertoires in cytomegalovirus infection (dated by TCRdb to between 2018 and 2020). About the full investigation: The HLA type of each donor mattered for the analysis, because public TCR beta signatures pointed to carriage of CMV infection along with the matching HLA type.

Sequencing relied on an Illumina HiSeq 1500. The raw public data were reprocessed by TCRdb itself: fastp quality trimming at Q25, MiXCR clonotype calling, in-frame beta chains only. Each CDR3 protein gets just one entry, which takes the most common genes and DNA from the rows behind it. For this sample the table gives around 450,000 distinct CDR3 sequences, of which 25% to 40% were detected only once. In total, the top ten clones hold roughly 13% of the sample. According to the germline V gene, CDR1 reads MGHRA and CDR2 reads YSYEKL. V is pared back by 2 bases and J by 8 bases, with 15 bases lying between the germline termini. Its CDR3 holds 15 amino acids, cysteine through phenylalanine. CDR3 DNA only is kept here, 45 bases in frame from base 1. Notes on this clonotype: Its antigen has not been determined. The sample holds no much larger clone one base away, and base qualities are not on file.

Overall study results and their limits: In the ex vivo response, HLA-C-restricted CMV-specific TCR beta clonotypes were dominant, and in two of eight donors the single most frequent clonotype came from this HLA-C-restricted group. Carriers of CMV infection plus the relevant HLA type were discriminated by the cumulative frequency of public TCR beta family members in the study cohort and in an independent roughly 370-donor cohort.

The clonotype comes from a human donor in good health (CMV status not recorded). Some clones in this sample may be carry-over from other donors' samples. The sample taken for sequencing was PBMCs. The chain is assembled from TRBV4-1 and TRBJ1-4, with no reliable assignment of the D segment. This receptor has the CDR3 CASSQTDEESEKLFF. The base sequence is TGCGCCAGCAGCCAAACTGATGAAGAATCCGAAAAACTGTTTTTT.